The 20 T cell receptor beta chains below all came from one sample that was sequenced in a study of T-cell memory formation after mild COVID-19. TCRdb independently ran MiXCR on the 5' RACE reads; one entry per CDR3 protein. The table shows about 180,000 distinct CDR3 sequences, with roughly 17% occurring only once. The material sequenced was PBMCs or a T cell subset sorted from them (not recorded which). Receptors were obtained from an adult woman who had mild COVID-19 (a few samples of this study predate the infection). Cell type and time point are not known.

This rearrangement joins TRBV7-3 to TRBJ1-1; no firm D call. Germline assignment: CDR1 SGHTA and CDR2 FQGTGA. The CDR3 extends over 13 amino acids. V was trimmed by 6 bases and J by 4 bases, leaving 12 bases between them. For the CDR3, the DNA is TGTGCCAGCAGACTTACAGCCTCCACTGAAGCTTTCTTT. Its protein product is CASRLTASTEAFF.

Regarding this clonotype: A read error may produce the germline difference seen at one junction end. The chain employs TRBV19 and TRBJ1-1; 9 nucleotides match TRBD1. Per germline, CDR1 LNHDA and CDR2 SQIVND (reference sequence). The CDR3 is made up of 14 amino acids. CDR3 in amino acids: CASTNMPGQGRAFF. The CDR3 DNA sequence: TGTGCCAGTACTAACATGCCGGGACAGGGTAGGGCTTTTTTT.

With regard to this clonotype: Just one base apart from a much larger clone, this may be a read error. The chain couples TRBV6-5 to TRBJ2-6; D is unclear. V lost 9 bases to trimming and J lost 0 bases, with 15 bases between them. The CDR3 spans 16 residues. The germline CDR1 and CDR2 sequences are MNHEY and SVGAGI. The CDR3 coding sequence is TGTGCCAGAAAGTTCGGCAGGAGCTCTGGGGCCAACGTCCTGACTTTC. Translation: CARKFGRSSGANVLTF.

The chain has TRBV5-1 and TRBJ2-2; tentatively, D is TRBD1 (6 bases). CDR3 length: 13 residues. Germline CDR1 reads SGHRS; CDR2 reads YFSETQ. Trimming stripped 7 bases from V and 1 base from J, with 8 bases between. CDR3 nucleotide sequence: TGCGCCAGCGTACAGGGGAACACCGGGGAGCTGTTTTTT. It is translated as CASVQGNTGELFF.

The sample holds a few counts of this clonotype. The chain combines TRBV7-8 with TRBJ2-6; D is uncertain. Trimming took 4 bases from V and 2 from J, leaving 6 bases between them. This CDR3 is built from 14 residues. Germline CDR1 reads SGHVS; CDR2 reads FQNEAQ. The DNA of the CDR3 is TGTGCCAGCAGCTCGGATGCTGGGGCCAACGTCCTGACTTTC. Translated: CASSSDAGANVLTF.

The chain joins TRBV10-3 to TRBJ1-1; D not resolved. The CDR3 has 16 amino acids. The germline V gene has CDR1 ENHRY and CDR2 SYGVKD. Trimming removed 0 bases at V and 2 bases at J, with 13 bases between. The CDR3 nucleotides are TGTGCCATCAGTGAGTCGGTAGGACGAGGTAACACTGAAGCTTTCTTT. As protein: CAISESVGRGNTEAFF.

The genes are TRBV3-1 and TRBJ1-2, with TRBD1 identical over 8 bases. The CDR3 is 14 residues long. V trimming: 4 bases; J trimming: 4 bases; junction bases outside the gene matches: 5. The V gene's germline CDR1 is LGHDT and CDR2 YNNKEL (reference sequence). Here the CDR3 DNA reads TGTGCCAGCAGCCTCCGGACAGGGATCTATGGCTACACCTTC. This translates into CASSLRTGIYGYTF.

The J gene is TRBJ2-5, the V gene TRBV29-1, with unresolved D. This CDR3 is built from 12 residues. V was clipped by 3 bases and J by 5 bases, with 10 bases between them. Germline V gene data show CDR1 as SQVTM and CDR2 as ANQGSEA. The CDR3 DNA reads as TGCAGCGTTGAGTTGTTTGGGGAGACCCAGTACTTC. This encodes CSVELFGETQYF.

This CDR3 is CATSSGLATGEQYF. The CDR3 DNA sequence: TGTGCCACCAGCAGCGGACTAGCGACGGGGGAGCAGTACTTC. The chain couples TRBV15 to TRBJ2-7; the match to TRBD2 covers 9 bases. Germline V gene sequence: CDR1 LNHNV, CDR2 YYDKDF (reference sequence). The CDR3 has 14 amino acids. The V and J ends lost 3 bases and 7 bases, in that order; junction bases with no gene match: 7.

The rearrangement uses TRBV20-1 and TRBJ2-1, with 7 positions matching TRBD1. The CDR3 runs 14 residues. Trimming at V came to 3 bases and at J to 5 bases, leaving 7 bases not matched to a gene. Germline-derived CDR1 and CDR2 are DFQATT and SNEGSKA (reference sequence). The CDR3 loop reads CSASLGQTDNEQFF. In nucleotides, the CDR3 is TGCAGTGCTAGTCTGGGACAGACAGACAATGAGCAGTTCTTC.

The chain combines TRBV6-5 with TRBJ2-3; 11 bases match TRBD2. CDR1 is MNHEY, CDR2 SVGAGI, per germline. There are 17 residues in the CDR3. Losses at the gene ends were 6 bases for V and 0 bases for J; bases not matched to a gene: 8. CDR3 region: CASRSPRTSGSTDTQYF. CDR3 DNA sequence: TGTGCCAGCAGGTCCCCCCGGACTAGCGGGAGCACAGATACGCAGTATTTT.

This clonotype appeared a few times. The V and J genes are TRBV5-1 and TRBJ2-7; 10 bases line up with TRBD1. This CDR3 contains 15 residues. The germline CDR1 and CDR2 sequences are SGHRS and YFSETQ. V shed 4 bases and J 1 base; nucleotides not matched to a gene: 5. The CDR3 protein is CASSQGQGGSYEQYF. DNA for the CDR3: TGCGCCAGCAGCCAAGGACAGGGGGGATCCTACGAGCAGTACTTC.

CDR3 protein: CSARTSGDTDTQYF. The CDR3 DNA sequence: TGCAGTGCTAGAACCAGCGGGGACACAGATACGCAGTATTTT. The J gene is TRBJ2-3, the V gene TRBV20-1, with 7 bases aligning to TRBD2. Germline CDR1 is DFQATT and CDR2 is SNEGSKA (reference sequence). CDR3 length equals 14 residues. Losses at the gene ends were 2 bases for V and 2 bases for J; bases not matched to a gene: 4.

This chain connects TRBV12-5 to TRBJ1-6; D perhaps matches TRBD1 (6 bases). The ends were cut back, 4 bases at V and 6 bases at J, with 13 bases in the middle. Germline CDR1 reads LGHNT; CDR2 reads FRNRAP. This CDR3 spans 15 amino acids. The CDR3 bases are TGTGCTAGTGGTTCCCGACAGGACATTAATTCACCCCTCCACTTT. This translates into CASGSRQDINSPLHF.

The J gene is TRBJ2-5, the V gene TRBV7-8; 12 nucleotides align to TRBD2. This CDR3 contains 16 residues. The V segment lost 5 bases and the J segment 5 bases; nucleotides outside the gene matches: 9. Germline CDR1 and CDR2: SGHVS and FQNEAQ. The CDR3 coding sequence is TGTGCCAGCAGCAAAGCCCTAGCGGGGGGGTGGGAGACCCAGTACTTC. Amino acid sequence: CASSKALAGGWETQYF. The full variable domain, its missing parts supplied by reference TRBV7-8 and TRBJ2-5, is GAGVSQSPRYKVAKRGQDVALRCDPISGHVSLFWYQQALGQGPEFLTYFQNEAQLDKSGLPSDRFFAERPEGSVSTLKIQRTQQEDSAVYLCASSKALAGGWETQYFGPGTRLLVL.

This clonotype was recorded a few times. V and J are TRBV9 and TRBJ2-5; TRBD2 matches at 9 bases. V was clipped by 4 bases and J by 4 bases; unmatched bases: 8. The CDR3 sequence is 15 residues long. The germline V gene has CDR1 SGDLS and CDR2 YYNGEE. This CDR3 is CASSPTAGGGETQYF. The CDR3 DNA follows: TGTGCCAGCAGCCCCACTGCGGGAGGGGGAGAGACCCAGTACTTC.

The CDR3 loop reads CASSLRGGIYNEQFF. DNA of the CDR3: TGTGCCAGCAGCTTACGGGGAGGGATATACAATGAGCAGTTCTTC. The V gene is TRBV7-2, the J gene TRBJ2-1, with 7 bases fitting TRBD2. This CDR3 contains 15 residues. The V and J ends lost 2 bases and 4 bases, in that order; junction bases with no gene match: 5. CDR1 SGHTA and CDR2 FQGNSA come from the germline V gene.

This clonotype showed up just a few times. The gene calls are TRBV12-3 or TRBV12-4 and TRBJ2-3; 10 bases are a match to TRBD2. With 8 bases clipped from V and 8 bases from J, the junction kept 10 bases outside the gene matches. The CDR3 sequence is 14 residues long. The CDR3 sequence is CASYQAGGPGTQYF. CDR3 DNA: TGTGCCAGCTACCAAGCGGGGGGGCCGGGTACGCAGTATTTT.

The V gene is TRBV6-5, the J gene TRBJ2-2; a possible D gene is TRBD1 (6 bases). Germline-derived CDR1 and CDR2 are MNHEY and SVGAGI. The CDR3 length is 15 residues. The V end was cut by 0 bases, the J end by 6 bases, with 11 bases between. In DNA form, the CDR3 reads TGTGCCAGCAGTTACTCGACGCAGGGGTCCGGGGAGCTGTTTTTT. Amino acids: CASSYSTQGSGELFF.

This clonotype was detected a few times. This chain links TRBV20-1 with TRBJ2-3, with D possibly being TRBD2 (5 bases). This CDR3 contains 14 residues. Looked up from germline, CDR1 is DFQATT and CDR2 is SNEGSKA (reference sequence). V lost 1 base and J 3 bases, leaving 11 bases between the germline ends. The CDR3 coding sequence is TGCAGTGCTAGAGCTCGCGGCGGGACAGATACGCAGTATTTT. Its protein product is CSARARGGTDTQYF.